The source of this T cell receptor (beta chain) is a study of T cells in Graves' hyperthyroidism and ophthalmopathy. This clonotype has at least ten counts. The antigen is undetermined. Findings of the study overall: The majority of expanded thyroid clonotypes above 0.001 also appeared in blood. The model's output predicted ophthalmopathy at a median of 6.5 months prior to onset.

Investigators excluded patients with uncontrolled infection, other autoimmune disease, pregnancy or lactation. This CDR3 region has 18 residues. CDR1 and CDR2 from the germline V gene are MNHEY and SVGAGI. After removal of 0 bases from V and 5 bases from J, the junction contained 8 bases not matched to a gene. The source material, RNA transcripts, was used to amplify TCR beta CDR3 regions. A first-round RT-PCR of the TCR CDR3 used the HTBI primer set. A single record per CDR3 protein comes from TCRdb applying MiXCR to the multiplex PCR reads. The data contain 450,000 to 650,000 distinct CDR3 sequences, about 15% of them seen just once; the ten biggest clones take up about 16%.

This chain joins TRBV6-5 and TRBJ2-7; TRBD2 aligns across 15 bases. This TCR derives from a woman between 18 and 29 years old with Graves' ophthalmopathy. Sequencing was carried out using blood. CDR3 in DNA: TGTGCCAGCAGTTACTCTGCGGGACTAGCGGGAGGAAGAGACGAGCAGTACTTC. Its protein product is CASSYSAGLAGGRDEQYF.